The 21 T cell receptor beta chains reported below all come from one sample, sequenced in a study of spatial heterogeneity in lung cancer. Time point indicated: blood at routine non-recurrence follow-up after resection. No cell sorting; template was whole RNA from tumor, lung tissue or PBMC. TCRdb analysed the 5' RACE reads with MiXCR anew, one entry per CDR3 protein. The data hold about 120,000 distinct CDR3 sequences, with over 9% observed a single time. The sample in question was PBMCs, obtained at follow-up. The source of these receptors is a male donor with early-stage non-small cell lung cancer.

The rearrangement uses TRBV11-3 and TRBJ2-1; D uncertain. The V gene's germline CDR1 is SGHNT and CDR2 YENEEA. Trimming removed 0 bases from V and 1 base from J, with 7 bases in between. The CDR3 has 15 residues. CDR3 sequence: CASSLEGISYNEQFF. The CDR3 DNA reads as TGTGCCAGCAGCTTAGAGGGGATATCCTACAATGAGCAGTTCTTC.

The chain joins TRBV7-2 to TRBJ2-3, with 7 bases lining up with TRBD2. This CDR3 region has 17 residues. Unmatched junction bases numbered 10, after V lost 0 bases and J lost 4 bases. Germline V lookup: CDR1 SGHTA, CDR2 FQGNSA. The CDR3, as DNA: TGTGCCAGCAGCTTAGCGTTGACGGGGGGAGGGTCAGATACGCAGTATTTT. This codes for CASSLALTGGGSDTQYF.

Only a few counts were recorded for this clonotype. The gene calls are TRBV6-6 and TRBJ2-5, with TRBD1 as a possible D gene (5 bases). The length of the CDR3 is 12 residues. V lost 6 bases to trimming and J lost 4 bases, with 9 bases between them. In germline, CDR1 is MNHNY, CDR2 SVGAGI (reference sequence). CDR3 nucleotide sequence: TGTGCCAGCAGGTCTGGGGCAGAGACCCAGTACTTC. This gives the protein CASRSGAETQYF.

This clonotype was counted many times. This sequence joins TRBV6-5 and TRBJ2-6, with 7 positions matching TRBD1. V lost 4 bases and J lost 2; bases outside the gene matches: 2. This CDR3 spans 15 amino acids. Per germline, CDR1 MNHEY and CDR2 SVGAGI. The CDR3 region is CASSLTGAGANVLTF. The DNA for the CDR3 is TGTGCCAGCAGTTTAACAGGGGCTGGGGCCAACGTCCTGACTTTC.

This clonotype has only a few counts. The rearrangement links TRBV24-1 to TRBJ1-4, with 10 bases aligning to TRBD1. The germline V gene encodes CDR1 KGHDR and CDR2 SFDVKD. Trimming cost V 3 bases and J 8 bases; bases outside gene matches: 14. The CDR3 covers 18 residues. The CDR3 coding sequence is TGTGCCACCAGTGATGCCCCGGGACAGGGGTCTAAATTCGAAAAACTGTTTTTT. As protein: CATSDAPGQGSKFEKLFF.

The rearrangement joins TRBV20-1 to TRBJ1-5; 9 bases fit TRBD1. Trimming removed 2 bases from V and 2 bases from J; junction bases left unmatched: 4. The CDR3 is 15 amino acids. The V gene's germline CDR1 is DFQATT and CDR2 SNEGSKA (reference sequence). The CDR3 protein is CSARSRQGGNQPQHF. The CDR3 region has the DNA TGCAGTGCTAGATCAAGACAGGGGGGCAATCAGCCCCAGCATTTT.

This clonotype was picked up many times. The DNA for the CDR3 is TGCAGCGTCCGGACAGGGGGCACCGGGGAGCTGTTTTTT. Amino acids: CSVRTGGTGELFF. The chain couples TRBV29-1 to TRBJ2-2, with 10 bases that match TRBD1. The germline CDR1 and CDR2 sequences are SQVTM and ANQGSEA. The CDR3 sequence is 13 residues long. Trimming cost V 6 bases and J 4 bases; bases outside gene matches: 2.

In its sample, this clonotype was seen a few times. V gene TRBV12-5 combines with J gene TRBJ2-1; 11 bases map to TRBD2. Trimming removed 4 bases from V and 2 bases from J; junction bases left unmatched: 4. The CDR3 is made up of 16 amino acids. Germline V gene lookup returns CDR1 LGHNT and CDR2 FRNRAP. DNA of the CDR3: TGTGCTAGTGGTTCCCAACTAGCGGGGGCCTACAATGAGCAGTTCTTC. It encodes CASGSQLAGAYNEQFF.

The sample holds many counts of this clonotype. The V and J genes are TRBV28 and TRBJ2-3, with no clear D. V was cut by 6 bases and J by 0 bases, with 4 bases left in between. Looked up from germline, CDR1 is MDHEN and CDR2 is SYDVKM. The CDR3 sequence is 12 residues long. CDR3 protein: CASSLSTDTQYF. The CDR3, as DNA: TGTGCCAGCAGCCTTAGCACAGATACGCAGTATTTT.

The V call is TRBV6-5, the J call TRBJ1-4; 7 bases line up with TRBD1. With 5 bases clipped from V and 8 bases from J, the junction kept 14 bases outside the gene matches. Germline assignment: CDR1 MNHEY and CDR2 SVGAGI. The CDR3 is 16 residues long. The CDR3 nucleotides read TGTGCCAGCAGTAGGGGGCAGGGGCACGATCGGGAAAAACTGTTTTTT. Translating gives CASSRGQGHDREKLFF.

This clonotype was seen only once. The chain recombines TRBV5-4 with TRBJ1-6, with 9 bases identical to TRBD1. Germline V gene lookup returns CDR1 SGHNT and CDR2 YYREEE (reference sequence). The CDR3 spans 16 residues. The V segment lost 9 bases and the J segment 7 bases; nucleotides outside the gene matches: 14. This CDR3 reads CATASGGTGKNSPLHF. The CDR3 DNA is TGTGCCACCGCCTCGGGAGGGACAGGGAAGAATTCACCCCTCCACTTT.

V usage is TRBV3-1 and J usage is TRBJ2-7; 13 nucleotides line up with TRBD2. Germline values: CDR1 LGHDT, CDR2 YNNKEL (reference sequence). The CDR3 extends over 18 amino acids. The V gene end was trimmed by 2 bases and the J gene end by 3 bases; junction bases not matched to a gene: 10. Here the CDR3 DNA reads TGTGCCAGCAGCCAAATGACTAGCGGGGGGTCTAACCTCTACGAGCAGTACTTC. Translated: CASSQMTSGGSNLYEQYF.

There are many counts of this clonotype. This rearrangement joins TRBV7-9 to TRBJ1-1; 8 nucleotides match TRBD1. Germline V CDR1 and CDR2: SEHNR, FQNEAQ (reference sequence). Unmatched junction bases numbered 4, after V lost 5 bases and J lost 8 bases. CDR3 length: 12 residues. CDR3 sequence: CASSGHRGEAFF. CDR3 DNA sequence: TGTGCCAGCAGCGGACACAGGGGGGAAGCTTTCTTT.

In this sample, this clonotype turned up many times. The rearrangement links TRBV5-1 to TRBJ1-1; TRBD1 matches at 11 bases. CDR1 and CDR2 from the germline V gene are SGHRS and YFSETQ. The CDR3 length is 12 residues. V trimming: 7 bases; J trimming: 6 bases; junction bases outside the gene matches: 2. The CDR3 reads CASADRGPEAFF. Written as DNA, the CDR3 is TGCGCCAGCGCGGACAGGGGGCCTGAAGCTTTCTTT.

In its sample, this clonotype was seen many times. This rearrangement joins TRBV28 to TRBJ2-3, with D possibly called TRBD1 or TRBD2 (5 bases each). This CDR3 has 13 residues. CDR1 is MDHEN and CDR2 is SYDVKM in the germline V gene. Trimming cost V 6 bases and J 4 bases, with 11 bases left between them. The CDR3 is CASSLGTPDTQYF. The CDR3 DNA reads TGTGCCAGCAGCCTTGGGACCCCAGATACGCAGTATTTT.

The chain carries TRBV12-3 or TRBV12-4 and TRBJ2-1, with D possibly TRBD1 on 6 matching bases. The V end lost 6 bases, the J end lost 5 bases, and 23 bases lay between the germline ends. The CDR3 has 17 residues. CDR3 residues: CASSLSLRGYHDNEQFF. DNA for the CDR3: TGTGCCAGCAGCCTAAGCCTGAGGGGGTACCATGACAATGAGCAGTTCTTC.

V and J are TRBV5-1 and TRBJ2-5; a weak D match, TRBD2 (5 bases). This CDR3 has 16 residues. Trimming cost V 1 base and J 4 bases, with 17 bases left between them. Germline V lookup: CDR1 SGHRS, CDR2 YFSETQ. CDR3 in amino acids: CASSLSGAGGAETQYF. Here the CDR3 DNA reads TGCGCCAGCAGCTTGTCCGGCGCAGGAGGAGCAGAGACCCAGTACTTC.

The chain couples TRBV14 to TRBJ1-6; 8 nucleotides agree with TRBD1. The V gene end was trimmed by 6 bases and the J gene end by 9 bases; junction bases not matched to a gene: 7. CDR1 SGHDN and CDR2 FVKESK come from the germline V gene. The CDR3 runs to 14 residues. The CDR3 DNA reads as TGTGCCAGCAGACCCGACAGGGGAAGTTCACCCCTCCACTTT. Translation gives CASRPDRGSSPLHF.

The table lists this clonotype with many counts. The chain is built from TRBV7-9 and TRBJ2-1; D assignment may be TRBD1 or TRBD2 (6 bases each). CDR1 and CDR2 from the germline V gene are SEHNR and FQNEAQ (reference sequence). This CDR3 has 17 residues. Trimming shortened V by 5 bases and J by 4 bases, and 21 bases separated the two germline ends. CDR3 protein: CASSPKGGDKTYNEQFF. The CDR3 bases are TGTGCCAGCAGCCCCAAAGGAGGGGACAAAACTTACAATGAGCAGTTCTTC.

This clonotype was seen ten or more times. The CDR3 DNA follows: TGTGCCACCAGTGATTTGCAGGCCGGGGTGTCAGATACGCAGTATTTT. Amino acids: CATSDLQAGVSDTQYF. The chain uses TRBV24-1 and TRBJ2-3; the D gene is possibly TRBD2 (5 bases). Trimming cost V 0 bases and J 4 bases, with 13 bases left between them. Germline CDR1 is KGHDR and CDR2 is SFDVKD. The CDR3 totals 16 residues.

This clonotype was counted ten times or more. As DNA, the CDR3 is TGTGCCAGCAGCCCTCCGGGACTAGCGGGGCCCGGGGAGCTGTTTTTT. Protein: CASSPPGLAGPGELFF. J is TRBJ2-2 and V is TRBV6-5; 13 bases fit TRBD2. Germline CDR1 and CDR2: MNHEY and SVGAGI. V trimming: 6 bases; J trimming: 6 bases; junction bases outside the gene matches: 7. The CDR3 has 16 amino acids.